These 22 T cell receptor beta chains came from one sample sequenced in a study of T-cell memory formation after mild COVID-19. TCRdb ran MiXCR on the 5' RACE reads and lists one entry per CDR3 protein. Here the sample spans about 280,000 distinct CDR3 sequences, 8.2% being singletons. The sample was PBMCs or a T cell subset sorted from them (not recorded which). The receptors stem from a man aged 18-30 years who had mild COVID-19 (a few samples of this study predate the infection). Cell type and time point are not known.

This clonotype was counted between two and nine times. The chain combines TRBV29-1 with TRBJ1-3, with D maybe TRBD1 (5 bases). Trimming shortened V by 5 bases and J by 4 bases, and 15 bases separated the two germline ends. This CDR3 is 14 amino acids long. Germline CDR1 and CDR2: SQVTM and ANQGSEA. The CDR3: CSVKPGTSGNTIYF. In DNA form, the CDR3 reads TGCAGCGTTAAACCCGGGACGTCGGGAAACACCATATATTTT.

This clonotype was found many times. This rearrangement joins TRBV7-6 to TRBJ2-5; 10 bases match TRBD1. This CDR3 region has 15 residues. Germline V gene data show CDR1 as SGHVS and CDR2 as FNYEAQ. Trimming took 5 bases from V and 6 from J; bases not matched to a gene: 9. For the CDR3, the DNA is TGTGCCAGCAGCCCCGGGACAGGGGTCGGGAAGACCCAGTACTTC. The encoded protein is CASSPGTGVGKTQYF. Variable domain in full (rest from reference TRBV7-6 and TRBJ2-5): GAGVSQSPRYKVTKRGQDVALRCDPISGHVSLYWYRQALGQGPEFLTYFNYEAQQDKSGLPNDRFSAERPEGSISTLTIQRTEQRDSAMYRCASSPGTGVGKTQYFGPGTRLLVL.

This clonotype was observed a handful of times. V and J are TRBV12-3 or TRBV12-4 and TRBJ1-5; D unresolved. The CDR3 contains 14 residues. Trimming removed 3 bases from V and 6 bases from J, with 12 bases in between. The CDR3 loop is CASSFRGRGQPQHF. The CDR3 nucleotides are TGTGCCAGCAGTTTTCGGGGAAGAGGTCAGCCCCAGCATTTT.

This clonotype has only a few counts. The V gene is TRBV15, the J gene TRBJ2-3, with 12 bases identical to TRBD2. Germline-derived CDR1 and CDR2 are LNHNV and YYDKDF (reference sequence). The CDR3 sequence is 21 residues long. V shed 5 bases, J shed 0 bases, and the junction held 18 bases outside the gene matches. The CDR3 region is CATSHTLAGGPYPSSTDTQYF. As DNA, the CDR3 is TGTGCCACCAGCCATACACTAGCGGGGGGCCCCTATCCGTCTAGCACAGATACGCAGTATTTT.

The sample holds a few counts of this clonotype. This chain joins TRBV5-8 and TRBJ2-7; D is ambiguous. V was cut by 4 bases and J by 6 bases, with 20 bases left in between. Germline-derived CDR1 and CDR2 are SGHTS and YDEGEE. The CDR3 has 15 amino acids. The CDR3 coding sequence is TGTGCCAGCAGCAGTGGCATGGACGTTCCCGGCGAGCAGTACTTC. Translation gives CASSSGMDVPGEQYF.

This clonotype was seen a few times. The chain recombines TRBV6-5 with TRBJ1-2; maybe TRBD1 (5 bases). The germline V and J ends were trimmed by 5 bases and 4 bases, with 23 bases remaining between them. Per germline, CDR1 MNHEY and CDR2 SVGAGI. The CDR3 runs 17 residues. The CDR3 here is CASSTTWGSLPSYGYTF. CDR3 coding DNA: TGTGCCAGCAGTACCACTTGGGGGTCCCTCCCCTCCTATGGCTACACCTTC.

This chain joins TRBV20-1 and TRBJ1-2; 8 bases align to TRBD1. CDR1 DFQATT and CDR2 SNEGSKA come from the germline V gene (reference sequence). This CDR3 has 15 amino acids. V trimming: 1 base; J trimming: 7 bases; junction bases outside the gene matches: 11. The chain's CDR3 is CSARVTTGVSGGYTF. The CDR3 nucleotides are TGCAGTGCTAGAGTAACGACAGGGGTTTCGGGTGGCTACACCTTC.

The genes are TRBV4-1 and TRBJ2-1; 8 nucleotides align to TRBD1. After removal of 4 bases from V and 5 bases from J, the junction contained 7 bases not matched to a gene. Germline loops: CDR1 MGHRA, CDR2 YSYEKL. CDR3 length: 15 residues. The CDR3 region is CASSLPGQVHNEQFF. The DNA for the CDR3 is TGCGCCAGCAGCCTCCCGGGACAGGTCCACAATGAGCAGTTCTTC.

This clonotype was detected many times. The chain couples TRBV6-5 to TRBJ1-4; D is undetermined. Per germline, CDR1 MNHEY and CDR2 SVGAGI. Trimming stripped 4 bases from V and 5 bases from J, with 5 bases between. The CDR3 length is 12 residues. CDR3 loop: CASSFRNEKLFF. CDR3 in DNA: TGTGCCAGCAGTTTTCGAAATGAAAAACTGTTTTTT.

This chain links TRBV6-1 with TRBJ2-3, with D maybe TRBD1 (7 bases). CDR1 and CDR2 from the germline V gene are MNHNS and SASEGT. There are 13 residues in the CDR3. V was clipped by 9 bases and J by 3 bases, with 13 bases between them. The CDR3 DNA follows: TGTGCCAGTACTTCAGGGGGGACAGATACGCAGTATTTT. Translated: CASTSGGTDTQYF.

This chain links TRBV7-9 with TRBJ1-2, with 8 bases identical to TRBD1. The J segment lost 8 bases and the V segment lost 3 bases, leaving 20 bases of the junction unmatched. The germline gives CDR1 SEHNR, CDR2 FQNEAQ (reference sequence). The CDR3 consists of 18 residues. In nucleotides, the CDR3 is TGTGCCAGCAGCTTCGTCGGACAGGGACGGACTAAGTCCCAGGGCTACACCTTC. Amino acid sequence: CASSFVGQGRTKSQGYTF. The full variable domain, its missing parts supplied by reference TRBV7-9 and TRBJ1-2, is DTGVSQNPRHKITKRGQNVTFRCDPISEHNRLYWYRQTLGQGPEFLTYFQNEAQLEKSRLLSDRFSAERPKGSFSTLEIQRTEQGDSAMYLCASSFVGQGRTKSQGYTFGSGTRLTVV.

The table lists this clonotype with many counts. The CDR3 DNA follows: TGTGCCAGCAGCACCCGGACAGGGTGGAATGAGCAGTTCTTC. As protein: CASSTRTGWNEQFF. The chain has TRBV11-3 and TRBJ2-1; 8 nucleotides match TRBD1. The CDR3 has 14 residues. V was clipped by 5 bases and J by 7 bases; unmatched bases: 7. Germline V gene lookup returns CDR1 SGHNT and CDR2 YENEEA.

The V gene is TRBV7-9, the J gene TRBJ2-3; no definite D call. The germline gives CDR1 SEHNR, CDR2 FQNEAQ (reference sequence). The CDR3 consists of 13 residues. Trimming took 5 bases from V and 3 from J, leaving 9 bases between them. CDR3 sequence reads: CASSVAETDTQYF. The CDR3 DNA is TGTGCCAGCAGCGTCGCAGAAACAGATACGCAGTATTTT.

This clonotype was observed a few times. The V and J genes are TRBV20-1 and TRBJ1-6, with D unclear. The CDR3 sequence is 14 residues long. V lost 3 bases and J lost 5, with 11 bases in between. CDR1 and CDR2 from the germline V gene are DFQATT and SNEGSKA (reference sequence). CDR3 amino acids: CSASPQTHNSPLHF. Here the CDR3 DNA reads TGCAGTGCTAGTCCCCAGACCCATAATTCACCCCTCCACTTT.

This chain links TRBV7-9 with TRBJ1-2; D possibly corresponds to TRBD1 (6 bases). V lost 5 bases and J lost 5, with 18 bases in between. Germline CDR1 SEHNR, CDR2 FQNEAQ (reference sequence). This CDR3 spans 15 amino acids. DNA of the CDR3: TGTGCCAGCAGCCCTTCAGGGGCACTTAAGTATGGCTACACCTTC. This encodes CASSPSGALKYGYTF.

This clonotype was counted a few times. The V call is TRBV11-2, the J call TRBJ2-3; D gene uncertain. The CDR3 is 14 amino acids. CDR1 and CDR2 (germline): SGHAT, FQNNGV. The V end lost 0 bases, the J end lost 3 bases, and 7 bases lay between the germline ends. CDR3 in amino acids: CASSLDHLTDTQYF. As DNA, the CDR3 is TGTGCCAGCAGCTTAGATCATTTAACAGATACGCAGTATTTT. Drawing the rest from reference TRBV11-2 and TRBJ2-3, the complete variable domain is EAGVAQSPRYKIIEKRQSVAFWCNPISGHATLYWYQQILGQGPKLLIQFQNNGVVDDSQLPKDRFSAERLKGVDSTLKIQPAKLEDSAVYLCASSLDHLTDTQYFGPGTRLTVL.

This clonotype was counted between two and nine times. V is TRBV7-2 and J is TRBJ1-5; 8 bases fit TRBD1. This CDR3 is 15 amino acids long. V gave up 2 bases and J gave up 6 bases; unmatched junction bases: 6. Per the germline V gene, CDR1 is SGHTA and CDR2 is FQGNSA. DNA for the CDR3: TGTGCCAGCAGCTTAATAGCAGGGGGCTCTCAGCCCCAGCATTTT. Translating it yields CASSLIAGGSQPQHF.

Comment on this clonotype: One junction end disagrees with the germline gene, perhaps due to a read error. The chain uses TRBV7-2 and TRBJ1-2; 8 bases are shared with TRBD1. CDR1 and CDR2 from the germline V gene are SGHTA and FQGNSA. This CDR3 is 15 amino acids long. CDR3 DNA: TGTGCCAGCAGCTTGGGGTCGACAGGGGACTATTGCTACACCTTC. Translated, it gives CASSLGSTGDYCYTF.

The chain carries TRBV23-1 and TRBJ2-7; D perhaps matches TRBD1 (6 bases). TRBV23-1 is classed as an ORF, of uncertain function. This CDR3 spans 15 amino acids. The V and J ends lost 9 bases and 4 bases respectively, with 22 bases between them. DNA of the CDR3: TGCGCCAGGACCCAGGAAACAGGGTGTGAGTACGAGCAGTACTTC. It codes for CARTQETGCEYEQYF.

The chain couples TRBV27 to TRBJ2-5; weak D call: TRBD1 (6 bases). The CDR3 has 13 amino acids. The germline V and J ends were trimmed by 3 bases and 4 bases, with 9 bases remaining between them. Looked up from germline, CDR1 is MNHEY and CDR2 is SMNVEV (reference sequence). CDR3 region: CASSFRGIETQYF. Written as DNA, the CDR3 is TGTGCCAGCAGTTTCAGGGGAATAGAGACCCAGTACTTC.

The chain joins TRBV3-1 to TRBJ2-5; 7 bases are a match to TRBD1. Germline V CDR1 and CDR2: LGHDT, YNNKEL (reference sequence). This CDR3 spans 13 amino acids. The V gene end was trimmed by 4 bases and the J gene end by 7 bases; junction bases not matched to a gene: 6. This CDR3 is CASSPTGSGTQYF. The DNA for the CDR3 is TGTGCCAGCAGCCCGACAGGGTCGGGGACCCAGTACTTC.

This clonotype was counted at least ten times. The gene calls are TRBV4-1 and TRBJ2-1; no reliable D call. V was clipped by 3 bases and J by 7 bases, with 7 bases between them. This CDR3 spans 12 amino acids. Germline CDR1 reads MGHRA; CDR2 reads YSYEKL. CDR3 coding DNA: TGCGCCAGCAGCCATCTCAATAATGAGCAGTTCTTC. Protein product: CASSHLNNEQFF.